This T cell receptor (beta chain) was sequenced during a study of T cell repertoires in cytomegalovirus infection. Whole-study context: Public signatures in TCR beta pointed to CMV infection and matching HLA type.

Comments on this clonotype: The antigen is undetermined. Relative to the germline gene, one junction end is altered; a read error may explain this.

Study-level points and caveats: Cumulative public TCR beta family frequency identified carriers of CMV plus the relevant HLA. Clonotypes of TCR beta that were HLA-C-restricted and CMV-specific dominated the ex vivo response.

From the reads, TCRdb called clonotypes with MiXCR, one entry per CDR3 protein. The sample consists of some 600,000 distinct CDR3 sequences, more than 20% of them appearing once. The clonotype was recovered from a human donor in good health (CMV status not recorded). Some clones in this sample may be carry-over from other donors' samples. Input material: CD8+ T cells from PBMCs.

The CDR3 nucleotides are TGTACCAGCAGCTCGACTAGTTTCCCGCCACGGGGTGAGCAGTTCTTC. Translating gives CTSSSTSFPPRGEQFF. The chain is built from TRBV28 and TRBJ2-1, with D possibly matching TRBD2 (6 bases). The CDR3 is 16 amino acids. Germline V gives CDR1 MDHEN, CDR2 SYDVKM.